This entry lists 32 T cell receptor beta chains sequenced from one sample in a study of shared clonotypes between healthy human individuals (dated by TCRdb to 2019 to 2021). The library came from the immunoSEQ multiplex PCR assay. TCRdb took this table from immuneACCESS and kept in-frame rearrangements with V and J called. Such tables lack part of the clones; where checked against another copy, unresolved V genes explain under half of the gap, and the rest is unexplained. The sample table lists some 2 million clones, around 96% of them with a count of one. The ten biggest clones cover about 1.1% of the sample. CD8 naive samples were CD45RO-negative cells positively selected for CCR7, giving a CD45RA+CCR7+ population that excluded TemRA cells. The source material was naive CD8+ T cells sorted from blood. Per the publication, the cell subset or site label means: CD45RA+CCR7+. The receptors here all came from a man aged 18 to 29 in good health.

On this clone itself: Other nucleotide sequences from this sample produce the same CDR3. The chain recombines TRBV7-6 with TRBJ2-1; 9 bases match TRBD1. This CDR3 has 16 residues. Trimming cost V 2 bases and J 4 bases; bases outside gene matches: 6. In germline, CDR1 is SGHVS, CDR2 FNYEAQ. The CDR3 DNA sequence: TGTGCCAGCAGCTTAACTTTGGGACAGGGTTACAATGAGCAGTTCTTC. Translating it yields CASSLTLGQGYNEQFF.

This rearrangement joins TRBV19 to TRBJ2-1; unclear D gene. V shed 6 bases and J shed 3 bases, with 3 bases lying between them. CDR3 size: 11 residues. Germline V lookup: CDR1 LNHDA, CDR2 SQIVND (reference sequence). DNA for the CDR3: TGTGCCAGTAGCTTCTACAATGAGCAGTTCTTC. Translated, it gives CASSFYNEQFF.

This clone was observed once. The CDR3 DNA sequence: TGCGCCAGCAGCCAAAAGGAGGGTACCAGCTCCTACGAGCAGTACTTC. Its protein is CASSQKEGTSSYEQYF. V is TRBV4-1 and J is TRBJ2-7, with a weak D call TRBD2 (6 bases). Deletions cut 2 bases from V and 0 bases from J, with 14 bases between. The CDR3 loop spans 16 amino acids. The germline V gene encodes CDR1 MGHRA and CDR2 YSYEKL.

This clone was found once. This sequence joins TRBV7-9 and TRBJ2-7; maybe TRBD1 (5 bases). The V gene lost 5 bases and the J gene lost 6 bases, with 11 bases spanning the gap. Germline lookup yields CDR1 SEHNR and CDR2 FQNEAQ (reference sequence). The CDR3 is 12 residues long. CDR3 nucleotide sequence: TGTGCCAGCAGCAGCCAGGGCTTCGAGCAGTACTTC. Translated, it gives CASSSQGFEQYF.

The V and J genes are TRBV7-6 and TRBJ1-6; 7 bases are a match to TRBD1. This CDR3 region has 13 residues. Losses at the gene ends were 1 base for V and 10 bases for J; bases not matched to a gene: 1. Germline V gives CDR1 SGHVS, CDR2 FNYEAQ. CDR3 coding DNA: TGTGCCAGCAGCTTAGAACAGGGGTCACCCCTCCACTTT. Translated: CASSLEQGSPLHF.

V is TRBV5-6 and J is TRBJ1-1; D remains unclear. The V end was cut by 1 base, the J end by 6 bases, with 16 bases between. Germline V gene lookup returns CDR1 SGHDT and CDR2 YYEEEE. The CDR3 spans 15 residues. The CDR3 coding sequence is TGTGCCAGCAGCTTGTTGGACTCGACACCTCCTGAAGCTTTCTTT. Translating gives CASSLLDSTPPEAFF.

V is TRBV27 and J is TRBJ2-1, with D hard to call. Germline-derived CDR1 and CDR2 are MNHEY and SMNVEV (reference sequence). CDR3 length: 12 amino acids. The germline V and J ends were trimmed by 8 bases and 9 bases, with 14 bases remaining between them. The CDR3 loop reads CASSLSDTEQFF. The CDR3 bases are TGTGCCAGCTCCCTGAGTGACACTGAGCAGTTCTTC.

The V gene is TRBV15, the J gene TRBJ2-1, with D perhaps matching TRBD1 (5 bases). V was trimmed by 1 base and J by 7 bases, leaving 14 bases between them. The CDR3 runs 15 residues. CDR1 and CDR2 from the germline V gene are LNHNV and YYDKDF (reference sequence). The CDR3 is CATSRAAGLRNEQFF. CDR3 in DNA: TGTGCCACCAGCAGAGCCGCAGGGTTGAGGAATGAGCAGTTCTTC.

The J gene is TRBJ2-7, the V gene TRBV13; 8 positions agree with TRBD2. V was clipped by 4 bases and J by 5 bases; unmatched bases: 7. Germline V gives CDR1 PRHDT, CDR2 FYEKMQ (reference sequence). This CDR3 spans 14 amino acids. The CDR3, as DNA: TGTGCCAGCAGCTCAGGACTAGCTACCCACGAGCAGTACTTC. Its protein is CASSSGLATHEQYF.

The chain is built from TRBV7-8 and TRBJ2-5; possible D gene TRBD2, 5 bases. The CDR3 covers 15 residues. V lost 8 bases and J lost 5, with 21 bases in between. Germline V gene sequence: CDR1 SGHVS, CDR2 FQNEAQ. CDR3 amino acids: CASEGSEGFRETQYF. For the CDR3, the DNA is TGTGCCAGCGAGGGTAGCGAGGGCTTTAGGGAGACCCAGTACTTC.

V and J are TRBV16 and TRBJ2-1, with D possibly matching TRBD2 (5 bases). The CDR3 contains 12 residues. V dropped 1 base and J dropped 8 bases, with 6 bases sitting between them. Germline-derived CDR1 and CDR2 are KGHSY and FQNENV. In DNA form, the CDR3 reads TGTGCCAGCAGCCAATTCGGGGATGAGCAGTTCTTC. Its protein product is CASSQFGDEQFF.

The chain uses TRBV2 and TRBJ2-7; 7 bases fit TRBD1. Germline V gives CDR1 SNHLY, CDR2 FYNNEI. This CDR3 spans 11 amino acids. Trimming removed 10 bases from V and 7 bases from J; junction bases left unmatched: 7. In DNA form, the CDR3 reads TGTGCCAACCTACAGGGGCAAGAGCAGTACTTC. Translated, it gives CANLQGQEQYF. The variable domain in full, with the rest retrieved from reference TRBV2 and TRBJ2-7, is EPEVTQTPSHQVTQMGQEVILRCVPISNHLYFYWYRQILGQKVEFLVSFYNNEISEKSEIFDDQFSVERPDGSNFTLKIRSTKLEDSAMYFCANLQGQEQYFGPGTRLTVT.

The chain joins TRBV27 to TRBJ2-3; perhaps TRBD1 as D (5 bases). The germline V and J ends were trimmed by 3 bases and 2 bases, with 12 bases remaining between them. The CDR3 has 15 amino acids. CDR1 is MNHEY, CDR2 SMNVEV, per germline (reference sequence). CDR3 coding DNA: TGTGCCAGCAGTTTCATGGCAGGGATCACAGATACGCAGTATTTT. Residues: CASSFMAGITDTQYF.

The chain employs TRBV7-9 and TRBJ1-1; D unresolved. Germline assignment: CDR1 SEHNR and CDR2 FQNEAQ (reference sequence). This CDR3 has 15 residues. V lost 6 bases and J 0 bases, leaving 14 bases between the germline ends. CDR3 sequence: CASSPFVGMNTEAFF. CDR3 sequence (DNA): TGTGCCAGCAGTCCCTTCGTGGGAATGAACACTGAAGCTTTCTTT.

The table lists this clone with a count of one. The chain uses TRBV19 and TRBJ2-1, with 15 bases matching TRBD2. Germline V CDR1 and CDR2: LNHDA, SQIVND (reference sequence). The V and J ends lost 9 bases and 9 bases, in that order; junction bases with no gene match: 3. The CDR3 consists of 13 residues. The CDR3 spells CASGLAGGREQFF. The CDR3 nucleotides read TGTGCCAGCGGACTAGCGGGGGGGCGTGAGCAGTTCTTC.

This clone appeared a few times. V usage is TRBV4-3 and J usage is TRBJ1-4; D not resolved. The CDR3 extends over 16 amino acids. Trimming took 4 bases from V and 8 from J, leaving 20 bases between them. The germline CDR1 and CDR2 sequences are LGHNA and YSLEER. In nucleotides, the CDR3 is TGCGCCAGCAGCCGCCTATCGGCGGTCGGGGAGGAAAAACTGTTTTTT. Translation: CASSRLSAVGEEKLFF.

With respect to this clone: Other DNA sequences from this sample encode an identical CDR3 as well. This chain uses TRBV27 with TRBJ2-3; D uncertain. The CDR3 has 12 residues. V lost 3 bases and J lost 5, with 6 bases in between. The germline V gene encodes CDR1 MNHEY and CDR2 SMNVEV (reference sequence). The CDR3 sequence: CASSFRGDTQYF. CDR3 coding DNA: TGTGCCAGCAGTTTCCGAGGAGATACGCAGTATTTT.

CDR3 nucleotide sequence: TGTGCCAGCAGCTTAATCCGACAGGGTCAACAAGAGACCCAGTACTTC. This gives the protein CASSLIRQGQQETQYF. V is TRBV7-8 and J is TRBJ2-5, with 7 bases matching TRBD1. The CDR3 has 16 residues. Germline trimming cut 2 bases from V and 2 bases from J; bases unmatched to any gene: 8. From germline, CDR1 is SGHVS and CDR2 FQNEAQ.

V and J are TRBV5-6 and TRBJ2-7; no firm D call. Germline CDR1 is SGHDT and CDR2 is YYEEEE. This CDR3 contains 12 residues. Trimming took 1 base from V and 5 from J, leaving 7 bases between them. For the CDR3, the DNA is TGTGCCAGCAGCTTGAATACGGACGAGCAGTACTTC. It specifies CASSLNTDEQYF. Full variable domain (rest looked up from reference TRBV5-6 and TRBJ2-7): DAGVTQSPTHLIKTRGQQVTLRCSPKSGHDTVSWYQQALGQGPQFIFQYYEEEERQRGNFPDRFSGHQFPNYSSELNVNALLLGDSALYLCASSLNTDEQYFGPGTRLTVT.

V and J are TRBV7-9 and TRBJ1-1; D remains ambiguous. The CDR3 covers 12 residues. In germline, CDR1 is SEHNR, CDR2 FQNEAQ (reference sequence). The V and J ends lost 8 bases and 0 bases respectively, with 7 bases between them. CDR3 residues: CASLAMNTEAFF. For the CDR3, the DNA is TGTGCCAGCCTGGCCATGAACACTGAAGCTTTCTTT.

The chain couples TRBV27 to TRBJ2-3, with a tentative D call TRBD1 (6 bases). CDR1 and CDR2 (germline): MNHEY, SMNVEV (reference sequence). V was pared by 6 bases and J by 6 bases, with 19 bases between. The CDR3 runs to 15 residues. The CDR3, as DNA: TGTGCCAGCAGCCTTAGCCGGACAGAAGGGGATACGCAGTATTTT. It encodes CASSLSRTEGDTQYF.

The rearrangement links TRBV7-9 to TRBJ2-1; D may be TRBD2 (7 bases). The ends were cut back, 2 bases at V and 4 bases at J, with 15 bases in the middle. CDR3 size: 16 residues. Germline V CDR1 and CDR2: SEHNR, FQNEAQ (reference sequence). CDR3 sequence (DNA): TGTGCCAGCAGCTTATCTCACAGGGAGGGATACAATGAGCAGTTCTTC. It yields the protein CASSLSHREGYNEQFF.

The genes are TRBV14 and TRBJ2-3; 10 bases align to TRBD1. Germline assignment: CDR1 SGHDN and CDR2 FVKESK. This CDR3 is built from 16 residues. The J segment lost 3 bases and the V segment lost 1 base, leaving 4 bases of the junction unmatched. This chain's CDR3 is CASSQVGTGETDTQYF. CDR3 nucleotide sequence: TGTGCCAGCAGCCAAGTGGGGACAGGGGAGACAGATACGCAGTATTTT. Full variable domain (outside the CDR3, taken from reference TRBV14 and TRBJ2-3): EAGVTQFPSHSVIEKGQTVTLRCDPISGHDNLYWYRRVMGKEIKFLLHFVKESKQDESGMPNNRFLAERTGGTYSTLKVQPAELEDSGVYFCASSQVGTGETDTQYFGPGTRLTVL.

CDR3 sequence reads: CASTEGGRNTEAFF. CDR3 bases: TGTGCCAGCACCGAAGGGGGGAGAAACACTGAAGCTTTCTTT. V is TRBV9 and J is TRBJ1-1; tentative D call: TRBD1 (6 bases). In germline, CDR1 is SGDLS, CDR2 YYNGEE. This CDR3 comprises 14 residues. V lost 6 bases and J lost 2, with 14 bases in between.

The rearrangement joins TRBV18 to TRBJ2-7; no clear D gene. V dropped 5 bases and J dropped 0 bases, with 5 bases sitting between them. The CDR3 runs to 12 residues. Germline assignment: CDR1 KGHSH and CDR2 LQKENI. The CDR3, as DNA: TGTGCCAGCTCAGGGGACTCCTACGAGCAGTACTTC. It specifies CASSGDSYEQYF. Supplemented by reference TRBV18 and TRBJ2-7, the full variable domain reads NAGVMQNPRHLVRRRGQEARLRCSPMKGHSHVYWYRQLPEEGLKFMVYLQKENIIDESGMPKERFSAEFPKEGPSILRIQQVVRGDSAAYFCASSGDSYEQYFGPGTRLTVT.

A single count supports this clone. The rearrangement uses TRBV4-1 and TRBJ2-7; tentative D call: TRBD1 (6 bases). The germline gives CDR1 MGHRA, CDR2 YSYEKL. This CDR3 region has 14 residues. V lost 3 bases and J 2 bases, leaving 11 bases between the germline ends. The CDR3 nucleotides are TGCGCCAGCAGCCAGACGACAGGAACCTACGAGCAGTACTTC. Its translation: CASSQTTGTYEQYF.

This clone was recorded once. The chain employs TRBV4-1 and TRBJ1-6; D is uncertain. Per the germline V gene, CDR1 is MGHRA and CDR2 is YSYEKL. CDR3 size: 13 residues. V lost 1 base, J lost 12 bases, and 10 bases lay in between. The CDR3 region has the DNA TGCGCCAGCAGCCAAGGGCACGGAGGACCCCTCCACTTT. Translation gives CASSQGHGGPLHF.

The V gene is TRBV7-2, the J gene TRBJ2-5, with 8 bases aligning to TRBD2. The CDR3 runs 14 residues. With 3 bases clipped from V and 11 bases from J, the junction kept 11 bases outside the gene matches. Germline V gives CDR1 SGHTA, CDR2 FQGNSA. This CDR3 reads CASSLVAGPGEQYF. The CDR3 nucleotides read TGTGCCAGCAGCTTGGTAGCGGGGCCCGGGGAGCAGTACTTC.

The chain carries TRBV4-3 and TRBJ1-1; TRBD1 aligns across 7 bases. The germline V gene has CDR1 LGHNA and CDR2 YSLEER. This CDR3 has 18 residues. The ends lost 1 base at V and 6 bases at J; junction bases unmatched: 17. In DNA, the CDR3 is TGCGCCAGCAGCCAAGTTGGGGGAACACAGGGGAGGATGTCTGAAGCTTTCTTT. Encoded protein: CASSQVGGTQGRMSEAFF.

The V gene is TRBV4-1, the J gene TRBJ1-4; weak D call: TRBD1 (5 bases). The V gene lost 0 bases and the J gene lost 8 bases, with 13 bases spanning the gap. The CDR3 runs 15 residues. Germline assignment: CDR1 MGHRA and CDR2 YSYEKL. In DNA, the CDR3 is TGCGCCAGCAGCCAAGAGGACATCATGGCGGAAAAACTGTTTTTT. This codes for CASSQEDIMAEKLFF.

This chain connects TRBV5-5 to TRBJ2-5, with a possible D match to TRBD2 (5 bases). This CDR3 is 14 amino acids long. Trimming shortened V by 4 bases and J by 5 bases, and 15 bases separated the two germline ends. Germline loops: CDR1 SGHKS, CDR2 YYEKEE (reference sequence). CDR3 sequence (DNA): TGTGCCAGCAGCCTCCTTCCGAGGGAGGAGACCCAGTACTTC. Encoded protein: CASSLLPREETQYF.

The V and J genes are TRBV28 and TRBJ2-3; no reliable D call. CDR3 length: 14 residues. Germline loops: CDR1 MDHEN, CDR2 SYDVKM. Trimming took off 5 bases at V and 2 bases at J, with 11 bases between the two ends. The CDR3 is CASSPSTLTDTQYF. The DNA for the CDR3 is TGTGCCAGCAGTCCTTCTACCCTCACAGATACGCAGTATTTT.